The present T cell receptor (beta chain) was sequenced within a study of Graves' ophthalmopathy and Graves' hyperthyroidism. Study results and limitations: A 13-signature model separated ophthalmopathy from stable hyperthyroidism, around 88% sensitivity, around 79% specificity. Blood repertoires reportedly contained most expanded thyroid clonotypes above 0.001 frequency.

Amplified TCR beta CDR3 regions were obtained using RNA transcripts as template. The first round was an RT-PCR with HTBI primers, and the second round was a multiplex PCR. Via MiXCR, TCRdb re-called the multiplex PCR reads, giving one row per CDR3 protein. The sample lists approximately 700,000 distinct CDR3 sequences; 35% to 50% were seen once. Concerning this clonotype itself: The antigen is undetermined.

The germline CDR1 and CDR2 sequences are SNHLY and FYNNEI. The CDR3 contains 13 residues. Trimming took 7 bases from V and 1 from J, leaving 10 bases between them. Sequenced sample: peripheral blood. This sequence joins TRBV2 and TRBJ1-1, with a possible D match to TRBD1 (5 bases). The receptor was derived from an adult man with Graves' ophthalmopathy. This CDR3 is CASTSQENTEAFF. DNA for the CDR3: TGTGCCAGCACCTCACAGGAGAACACTGAAGCTTTCTTT.